The sequence of this T cell receptor (beta chain) was determined in a study of blood T cell repertoires in COVID-19. Germline trimming cut 1 base from V and 8 bases from J; bases unmatched to any gene: 1. The CDR3 has 12 residues. Germline V gives CDR1 GTSNPN, CDR2 SVGIG (reference sequence). The repertoire was sequenced with immunoSEQ multiplex PCR; TCRdb's copy has only in-frame clones and lacks some. The sample lists 11,000 to 15,000 clones; 80% to 90% were seen once. Material: peripheral blood. This TCR was recovered from a woman aged 55-75 years with acute or convalescent COVID-19. The chain is built from TRBV30 and TRBJ1-2, with 10 bases aligning to TRBD1. The CDR3 is CAWSGDRGGYTF. As DNA, the CDR3 is TGTGCCTGGAGTGGGGACAGGGGCGGCTACACCTTC.